The following is a T cell receptor beta chain sequence with its context. Antigen: not known. The stimulus was an HIV-1 Gag 15-mer peptide pool, 1 ug/peptide/mL. CD4+ T cells upregulating both CD40 ligand and CD69 were sorted as responding cells. This entry belongs to a study of persistence of HIV-infected CD4 T cells. The libraries were made with immunoSEQ version 4 in survey mode. The repertoire was sequenced with immunoSEQ multiplex PCR; TCRdb's copy has only in-frame clones and lacks some. The table has approximately 18,000 clones, 65% seen once. V lost 6 bases and J lost 3, with 14 bases in between. The CDR3 is 14 amino acids. The germline gives CDR1 SNHLY, CDR2 FYNNEI.

Sequenced material: CD4+ T cells sorted from PBMCs after roughly 18-hour stimulation, taken from a patient who received antiretroviral therapy. The receptor was isolated from an adult woman with HIV who was CMV-seropositive. The V call is TRBV2, the J call TRBJ1-1; the D gene is possibly TRBD1 (6 bases). DNA for the CDR3: TGTGCCAGCAGGGGTACTCACAGGGACACTGAAGCTTTCTTT. Its protein is CASRGTHRDTEAFF.